A single sample is the source of the 9 T cell receptor beta chains below, sequenced in a study of T cells in tuberculosis. After thawing and overnight rest, PBMC were stained with GMM-loaded CD1B tetramer, viability dye and anti-CD3 for sorting. C32 glucose monomycolate from Rhodococcus equi was loaded onto the CD1B tetramers. Profiled with immunoSEQ multiplex PCR; TCRdb holds only in-frame clones, not every one. The sample lists 80,000 to 100,000 clones, approximately 91% seen once, with 1.9% in the top ten. Sequencing input: CD1b-GMM tetramer-negative cells sorted from PBMCs. These receptors were obtained from an adult woman with latent tuberculosis.

The gene calls are TRBV4-1 and TRBJ1-3; D is unclear. The CDR3 totals 18 residues. The germline V and J ends were trimmed by 0 bases and 1 base, with 16 bases remaining between them. The germline CDR1 and CDR2 sequences are MGHRA and YSYEKL. The CDR3, as DNA: TGCGCCAGCAGCCAAGAGGGAGGGAGCCTCTTGTCTGGAAACACCATATATTTT. Protein: CASSQEGGSLLSGNTIYF.

The chain couples TRBV6-6 to TRBJ1-5; no reliable D call. The V end was cut by 1 base, the J end by 0 bases, with 4 bases between. The CDR3 runs 14 residues. Germline lookup yields CDR1 MNHNY and CDR2 SVGAGI (reference sequence). The DNA for the CDR3 is TGTGCCAGCAGTTACTGGGCTAGCAATCAGCCCCAGCATTTT. It translates to CASSYWASNQPQHF.

The chain is built from TRBV7-2 and TRBJ1-5; the D gene is possibly TRBD1 (5 bases). Germline V gene data show CDR1 as SGHTA and CDR2 as FQGNSA. The V gene lost 1 base and the J gene lost 2 bases, with 15 bases spanning the gap. The CDR3 spans 17 residues. This CDR3 reads CASSLVGGGSRNQPQHF. The CDR3 coding sequence is TGTGCCAGCAGCTTAGTTGGGGGAGGGAGTCGCAATCAGCCCCAGCATTTT.

J is TRBJ1-6 and V is TRBV6-5, with TRBD1 matching over 9 bases. With V trimmed by 5 bases and J by 10 bases, 9 bases remained unmatched. CDR1 and CDR2 from the germline V gene are MNHEY and SVGAGI. This CDR3 region has 15 residues. The CDR3 is CASSKPGTGFSPLHF. The CDR3 DNA reads TGTGCCAGCAGTAAACCCGGGACAGGGTTCTCACCCCTCCACTTT.

The rearrangement joins TRBV5-1 to TRBJ1-4, with D perhaps TRBD1 (6 bases). This CDR3 is 18 amino acids long. In germline, CDR1 is SGHRS, CDR2 YFSETQ. The ends were cut back, 0 bases at V and 2 bases at J, with 17 bases in the middle. The CDR3 nucleotides are TGCGCCAGCAGCTTGGTCCAAATCTCGGGGGGCACTAATGAAAAACTGTTTTTT. This codes for CASSLVQISGGTNEKLFF.

This clone has a handful of counts. The chain joins TRBV6-1 to TRBJ2-7, with D unresolved. The V end lost 7 bases, the J end lost 1 base, and 14 bases lay between the germline ends. The CDR3 loop spans 14 amino acids. Germline CDR1 MNHNS, CDR2 SASEGT. The CDR3 spells CASTIQSESYEQYV. The CDR3, as DNA: TGTGCCAGCACCATACAGTCGGAATCCTACGAGCAGTACGTC.

The rearrangement uses TRBV10-3 and TRBJ1-2, with D perhaps TRBD1 (5 bases). Germline V CDR1 and CDR2: ENHRY, SYGVKD. This CDR3 has 16 amino acids. V was pared by 6 bases and J by 0 bases, with 17 bases between. This CDR3 reads CAISDSVGGANYGYTF. DNA for the CDR3: TGTGCCATCAGCGATTCGGTTGGGGGGGCTAACTATGGCTACACCTTC.

The chain carries TRBV6-5 and TRBJ2-3; unclear D gene. This CDR3 has 16 amino acids. The V end was cut by 0 bases, the J end by 0 bases, with 10 bases between. CDR1 and CDR2 (germline): MNHEY, SVGAGI. The CDR3 DNA follows: TGTGCCAGCAGTTACTCGGCCAGTCCTAGCACAGATACGCAGTATTTT. Translating it yields CASSYSASPSTDTQYF.

This chain links TRBV7-8 with TRBJ2-7; D might be TRBD1 (5 bases). The CDR3 totals 13 residues. V lost 4 bases and J 7 bases, leaving 14 bases between the germline ends. The germline gives CDR1 SGHVS, CDR2 FQNEAQ. CDR3: CASSSLQVLEQYV. The CDR3 nucleotides read TGTGCCAGCAGCTCTCTACAGGTTTTAGAGCAGTACGTC.